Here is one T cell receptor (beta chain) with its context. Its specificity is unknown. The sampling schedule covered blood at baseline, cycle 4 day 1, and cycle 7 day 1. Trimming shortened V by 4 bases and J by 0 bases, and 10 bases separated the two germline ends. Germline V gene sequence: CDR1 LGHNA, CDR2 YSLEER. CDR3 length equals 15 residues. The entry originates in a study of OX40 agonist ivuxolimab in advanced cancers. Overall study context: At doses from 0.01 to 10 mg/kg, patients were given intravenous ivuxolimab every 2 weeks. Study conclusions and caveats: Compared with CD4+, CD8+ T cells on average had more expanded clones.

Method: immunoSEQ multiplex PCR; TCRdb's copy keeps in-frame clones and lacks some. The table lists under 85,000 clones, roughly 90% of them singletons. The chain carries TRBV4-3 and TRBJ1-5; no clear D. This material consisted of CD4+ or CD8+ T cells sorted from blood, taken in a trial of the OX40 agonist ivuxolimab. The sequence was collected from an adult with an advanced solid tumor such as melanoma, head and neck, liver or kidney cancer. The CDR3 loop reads CASSLTLYSNQPQHF. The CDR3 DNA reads TGCGCCAGCAGCCTGACTCTGTATAGCAATCAGCCCCAGCATTTT.